This TCR beta chain was captured in a study of cytomegalovirus exposure and HLA in healthy donors. Regarding the study as a whole: An ancestry cluster, one associated with Asian ancestry, reportedly showed fewer N-insertions than the roughly 700-donor mean in a later analysis. A later analysis found most CMV-associated TCR beta chains apparently HLA-restricted.

Regarding this clone: Its antigen is undetermined.

The PCR was carried out with 60 Vbeta primers and 13 Jbeta primers. Here immunoSEQ multiplex PCR was the method, and the copy in TCRdb shows in-frame clones only, minus some. The sample holds 85,000 to 100,000 clones; 50% to 80% are singletons and the top ten take under 4%. This TCR derives from a man aged 55 to 70 in good health and CMV-seronegative. The source material was PBMCs.

The DNA for the CDR3 is TGCGCCAGCAGCTTGGTCACTAGCGGTGTATACAATGAGCAGTTCTTC. Protein product: CASSLVTSGVYNEQFF. This sequence joins TRBV5-1 and TRBJ2-1; 8 bases are a match to TRBD2. Germline trimming cut 0 bases from V and 4 bases from J; bases unmatched to any gene: 6. Germline CDR1 and CDR2: SGHRS and YFSETQ. The CDR3 spans 16 residues.